Listed below are T cell receptor beta chains from one sample, sequenced in a study of blood T cells in healthy people across ages. TCRdb ran MiXCR on the 5' RACE reads and lists one entry per CDR3 protein. The sample records about 640,000 distinct CDR3 sequences, around three fifths being singletons. Sequenced sample: blood. The receptor source for this set is a man aged 55 to 69 in good health. Each CDR3 is given with its conserved first and last residue. A D gene is named only where the DNA matches it firmly. Size values are once, few and many counts, or a class for expanded clones, and some rows have none.

-,-,TRBJ2-1,TRBV20-1,CSARDPTGASYNEQFF,TGCAGTGCTAGAGATCCTACAGGAGCCTCCTACAATGAGCAGTTCTTC
-,TRBD2,TRBJ2-5,TRBV7-9,CAATPRERGILETQYF,TGTGCCGCCACCCCGCGAGAGCGGGGGATTTTAGAGACCCAGTACTTC
-,-,TRBJ2-1,TRBV2,CASSPLSKSEQFF,TGTGCCAGCAGTCCCCTTAGTAAGAGTGAGCAGTTCTTC
few,TRBD1,TRBJ2-2,TRBV9,CASSVQDRANTGELFF,TGTGCCAGCAGCGTCCAGGACAGGGCGAACACCGGGGAGCTGTTTTTT
-,-,TRBJ2-6,TRBV6-4,CASSDQPRTDSSGANVLTF,TGTGCCAGCAGTGACCAGCCCCGGACAGACAGCTCTGGGGCCAACGTCCTGACTTTC
-,-,TRBJ2-3,TRBV6-1,CASRRLGAGTDTQYF,TGTGCCAGCAGACGACTCGGCGCGGGCACAGATACGCAGTATTTT
many,TRBD1,TRBJ2-7,TRBV6-5,CASTDDRGDTYEQYF,TGTGCCAGCACCGACGACAGGGGGGACACCTACGAGCAGTACTTC
-,-,TRBJ1-5,TRBV3-1,CASSRGGTNQPQHF,TGTGCCAGCAGCCGGGGGGGGACCAATCAGCCCCAGCATTTT
-,TRBD1,TRBJ2-5,TRBV11-2,CASSADRGSGGETQYF,TGTGCCAGCAGCGCAGACAGGGGCTCTGGTGGGGAGACCCAGTACTTT
-,-,TRBJ2-7,TRBV5-1,CASSQLETASSYNEQYF,TGCGCCAGCAGTCAGCTGGAGACAGCGAGCTCCTACAATGAGCAGTACTTC
-,-,TRBJ2-1,TRBV10-3,CAIRSDWDNKQFF,TGTGCCATCAGGTCGGACTGGGACAATAAGCAGTTCTTC
-,TRBD2,TRBJ2-7,TRBV28,CASSFPGTSGPLSYEQYF,TGTGCCAGCAGTTTTCCCGGGACTAGCGGGCCCCTCTCCTACGAGCAGTACTTC
few,-,TRBJ2-3,TRBV12-3/TRBV12-4,CASTRGTGTISADTQYF,TGTGCCAGCACCCGTGGGACGGGAACGATTAGCGCAGATACGCAGTATTTT
-,-,TRBJ2-7,TRBV20-1,CSAWEPGREQYF,TGCAGTGCATGGGAGCCGGGACGCGAGCAGTACTTC
-,TRBD1,TRBJ2-2,TRBV5-1,CASSLTGTGFAGELFF,TGCGCCAGCAGCTTGACCGGGACAGGGTTCGCCGGGGAGCTGTTTTTT
-,-,TRBJ2-7,TRBV3-1,CASSDFTTRSGDEQYF,TGTGCCAGCAGCGACTTCACGACTAGGTCTGGGGACGAGCAGTACTTC
once,-,TRBJ2-3,TRBV4-2,CASSQGGGLDTQYF,TGTGCCAGCAGCCAAGGAGGGGGTTTGGATACGCAGTATTTT
few,TRBD2,TRBJ2-7,TRBV13,CASSWGGYSYEQYF,TGTGCCAGCAGCTGGGGGGGATACTCCTACGAGCAGTACTTC
-,-,TRBJ2-1,TRBV4-2,CASSQEVGLTGGYNEQFF,TGTGCCAGCAGCCAAGAGGTGGGGCTCACCGGGGGCTACAATGAGCAGTTCTTC
-,TRBD2,TRBJ2-1,TRBV24-1,CATSDQTSAAYNEQFF,TGTGCCACCAGTGATCAAACTAGCGCGGCCTACAATGAGCAGTTCTTC
-,-,TRBJ2-5,TRBV10-2,CASRNAGAETQYF,TGCGCCAGCAGAAATGCAGGGGCCGAGACCCAGTACTTC
many,-,TRBJ1-4,TRBV28,CASSNPQASTNEKLFF,TGTGCCAGCAGCAACCCCCAGGCCTCAACTAATGAAAAACTGTTTTTT
few,TRBD1,TRBJ2-3,TRBV20-1,CSTTGTHRGTDTQYF,TGCAGTACGACGGGAACCCACAGGGGGACAGATACGCAGTATTTT
once,-,TRBJ2-7,TRBV11-2,CASSFKGGEQYF,TGTGCCAGCAGCTTTAAGGGGGGCGAGCAGTACTTC